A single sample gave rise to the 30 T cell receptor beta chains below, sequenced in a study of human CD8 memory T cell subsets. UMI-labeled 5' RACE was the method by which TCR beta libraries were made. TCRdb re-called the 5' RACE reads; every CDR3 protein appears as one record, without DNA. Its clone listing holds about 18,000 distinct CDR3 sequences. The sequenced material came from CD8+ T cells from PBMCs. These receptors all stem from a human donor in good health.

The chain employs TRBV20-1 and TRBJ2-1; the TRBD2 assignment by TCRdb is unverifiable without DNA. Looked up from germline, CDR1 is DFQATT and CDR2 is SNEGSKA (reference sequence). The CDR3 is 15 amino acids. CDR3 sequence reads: CSARDLLGVVFEQFF.

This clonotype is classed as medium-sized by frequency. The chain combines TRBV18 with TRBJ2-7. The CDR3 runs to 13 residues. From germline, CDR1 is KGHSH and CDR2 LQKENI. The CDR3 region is CASSPPKAYEQYF. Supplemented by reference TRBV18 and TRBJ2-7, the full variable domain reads NAGVMQNPRHLVRRRGQEARLRCSPMKGHSHVYWYRQLPEEGLKFMVYLQKENIIDESGMPKERFSAEFPKEGPSILRIQQVVRGDSAAYFCASSPPKAYEQYFGPGTRLTVT.

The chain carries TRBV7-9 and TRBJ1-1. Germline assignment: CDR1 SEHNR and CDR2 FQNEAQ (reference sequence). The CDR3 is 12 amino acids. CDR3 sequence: CASSYQNTEAFF.

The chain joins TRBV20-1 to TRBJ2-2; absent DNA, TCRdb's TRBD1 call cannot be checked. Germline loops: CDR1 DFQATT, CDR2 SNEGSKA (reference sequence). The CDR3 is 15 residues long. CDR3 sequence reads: CSARNLGHYTGELFF.

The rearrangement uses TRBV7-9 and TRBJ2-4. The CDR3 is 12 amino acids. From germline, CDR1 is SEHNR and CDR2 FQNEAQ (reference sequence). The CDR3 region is CASSLELNIQYF.

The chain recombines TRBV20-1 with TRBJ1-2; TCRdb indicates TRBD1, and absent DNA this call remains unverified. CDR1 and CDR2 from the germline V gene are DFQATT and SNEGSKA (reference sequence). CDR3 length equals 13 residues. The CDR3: CSAASGADYGYTF.

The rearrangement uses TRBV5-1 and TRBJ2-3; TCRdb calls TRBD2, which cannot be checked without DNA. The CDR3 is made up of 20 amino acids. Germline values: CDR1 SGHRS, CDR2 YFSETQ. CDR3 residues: CASSLYVDPAGETSTDTQYF.

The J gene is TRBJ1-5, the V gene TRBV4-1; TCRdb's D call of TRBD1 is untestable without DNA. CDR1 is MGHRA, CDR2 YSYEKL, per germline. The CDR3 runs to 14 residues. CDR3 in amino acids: CASSRRDEGQPQHF.

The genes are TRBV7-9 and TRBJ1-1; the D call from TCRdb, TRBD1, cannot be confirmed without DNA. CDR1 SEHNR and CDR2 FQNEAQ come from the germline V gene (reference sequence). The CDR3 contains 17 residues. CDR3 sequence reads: CASSSGIRQGVGTEAFF.

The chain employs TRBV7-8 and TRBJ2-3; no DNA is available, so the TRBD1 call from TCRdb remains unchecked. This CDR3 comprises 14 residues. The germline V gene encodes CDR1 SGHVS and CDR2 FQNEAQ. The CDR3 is CASSFSGGSDTQYF.

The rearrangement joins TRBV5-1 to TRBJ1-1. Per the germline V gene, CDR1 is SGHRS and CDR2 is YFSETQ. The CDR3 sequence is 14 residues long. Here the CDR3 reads CASSLNAGNTEAFF.

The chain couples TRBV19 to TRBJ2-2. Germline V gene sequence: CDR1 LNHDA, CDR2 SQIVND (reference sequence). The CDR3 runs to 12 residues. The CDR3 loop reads CASGLDTGELFF.

CDR3 protein: CATSSERSSYEQYF. The rearrangement joins TRBV15 to TRBJ2-7; TCRdb selects TRBD2, and the lack of DNA leaves this call unchecked. This CDR3 spans 14 amino acids. The germline V gene encodes CDR1 LNHNV and CDR2 YYDKDF (reference sequence). The full variable domain, completed using reference TRBV15 and TRBJ2-7, is DAMVIQNPRYQVTQFGKPVTLSCSQTLNHNVMYWYQQKSSQAPKLLFHYYDKDFNNEADTPDNFQSRRPNTSFCFLDIRSPGLGDTAMYLCATSSERSSYEQYFGPGTRLTVT.

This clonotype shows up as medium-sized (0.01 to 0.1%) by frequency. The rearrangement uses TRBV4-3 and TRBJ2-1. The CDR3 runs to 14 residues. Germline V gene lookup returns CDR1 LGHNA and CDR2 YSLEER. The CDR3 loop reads CASSQQVGYNEQFF.

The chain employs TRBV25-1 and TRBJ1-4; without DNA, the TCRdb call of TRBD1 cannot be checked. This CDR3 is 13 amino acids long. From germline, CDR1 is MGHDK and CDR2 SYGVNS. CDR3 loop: CASSEWTGGKLFF.

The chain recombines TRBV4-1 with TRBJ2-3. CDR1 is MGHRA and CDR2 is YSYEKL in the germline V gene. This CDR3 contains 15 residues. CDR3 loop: CASSQVWQSADTQYF.

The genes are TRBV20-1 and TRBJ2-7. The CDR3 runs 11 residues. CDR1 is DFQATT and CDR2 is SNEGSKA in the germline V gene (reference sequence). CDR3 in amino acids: CSAREPREQYF.

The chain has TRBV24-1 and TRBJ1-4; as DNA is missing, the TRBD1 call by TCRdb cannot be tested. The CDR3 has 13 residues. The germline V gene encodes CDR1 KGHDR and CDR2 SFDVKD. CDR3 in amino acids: CATSGIDSEKLFF.

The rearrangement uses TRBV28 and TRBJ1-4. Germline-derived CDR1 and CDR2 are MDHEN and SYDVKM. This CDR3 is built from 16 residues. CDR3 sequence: CASSLGQDRGHEKLFF.

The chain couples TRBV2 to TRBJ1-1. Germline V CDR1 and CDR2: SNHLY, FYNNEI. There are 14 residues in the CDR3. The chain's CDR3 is CASSLGQFVTEAFF.

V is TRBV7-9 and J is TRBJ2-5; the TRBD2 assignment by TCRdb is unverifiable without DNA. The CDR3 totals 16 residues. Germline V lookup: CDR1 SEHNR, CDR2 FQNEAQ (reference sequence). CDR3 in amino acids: CASSRLERETQETQYF. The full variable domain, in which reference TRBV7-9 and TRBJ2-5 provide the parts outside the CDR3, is DTGVSQNPRHKITKRGQNVTFRCDPISEHNRLYWYRQTLGQGPEFLTYFQNEAQLEKSRLLSDRFSAERPKGSFSTLEIQRTEQGDSAMYLCASSRLERETQETQYFGPGTRLLVL.

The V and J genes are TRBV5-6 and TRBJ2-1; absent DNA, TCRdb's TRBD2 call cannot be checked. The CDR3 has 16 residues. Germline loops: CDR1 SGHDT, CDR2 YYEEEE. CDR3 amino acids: CASSLQLAGVRNEQFF.

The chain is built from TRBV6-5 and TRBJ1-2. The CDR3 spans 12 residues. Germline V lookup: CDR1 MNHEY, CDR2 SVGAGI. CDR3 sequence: CAIGDGVDGYTF.

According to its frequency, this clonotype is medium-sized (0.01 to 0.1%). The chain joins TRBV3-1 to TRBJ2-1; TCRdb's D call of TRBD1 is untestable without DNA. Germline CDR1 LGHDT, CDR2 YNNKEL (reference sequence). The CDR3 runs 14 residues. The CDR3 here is CASSQSAGGYEQFF.

The CDR3: CASSLSRRETQYF. The chain links TRBV12-3 or TRBV12-4 to TRBJ2-5; as DNA is missing, the TRBD1 call by TCRdb cannot be tested. The CDR3 runs to 13 residues.

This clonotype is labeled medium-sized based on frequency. The CDR3 loop reads CATAPQSILLRDVVNTQYF. The V call is TRBV28, the J call TRBJ2-3; TCRdb reports TRBD2, a call that lacks DNA to check it against. The germline V gene encodes CDR1 MDHEN and CDR2 SYDVKM. The CDR3 runs to 19 residues.

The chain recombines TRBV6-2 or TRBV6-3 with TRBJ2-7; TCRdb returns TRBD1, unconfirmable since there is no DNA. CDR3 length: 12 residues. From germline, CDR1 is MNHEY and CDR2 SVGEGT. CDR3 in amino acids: CASGTGGGEQYF.

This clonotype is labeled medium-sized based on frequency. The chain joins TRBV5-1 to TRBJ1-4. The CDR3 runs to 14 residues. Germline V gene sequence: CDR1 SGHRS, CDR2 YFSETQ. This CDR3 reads CASSLEYRSEKLFF.

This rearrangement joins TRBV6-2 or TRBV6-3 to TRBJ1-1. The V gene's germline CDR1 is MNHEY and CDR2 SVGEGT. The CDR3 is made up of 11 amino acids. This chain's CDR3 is CASRPFTEAFF.

The CDR3: CASSLLDGHEQFF. The gene calls are TRBV5-5 and TRBJ2-1; TCRdb lists TRBD2, though no DNA is available to test this call. The CDR3 has 13 residues. The germline gives CDR1 SGHKS, CDR2 YYEKEE (reference sequence).